This T cell receptor (beta chain) was sequenced for a study of graft-versus-host responses after intestinal transplantation. V lost 8 bases and J lost 5; bases outside the gene matches: 4. Germline lookup yields CDR1 MGHDK and CDR2 SYGVNS. The length of the CDR3 is 14 residues. Sequencing was performed with immunoSEQ multiplex PCR; in TCRdb, only in-frame clones are kept and a portion is missing. Of roughly 50,000 clones in the sample, roughly 91% were seen once. Regarding this clone: Antigen: not known.

This receptor was obtained from a human donor who was the organ donor for an intestinal transplant. Sequenced here: unstimulated CD4+ T cells sorted from spleen or lymph node cells, sampled before transplant. This chain uses TRBV25-1 with TRBJ2-2; TRBD2 aligns across 11 bases. CDR3 sequence (DNA): TGTGCCAGCCAGACTAGCGGGATGACCGGGGAGCTGTTTTTT. Translated: CASQTSGMTGELFF.